Below, one T cell receptor beta chain is given with its context. The entry originates in a study of T-cell memory formation after mild COVID-19. TCRdb analysed the 5' RACE reads with MiXCR anew, one entry per CDR3 protein. The sample holds 450,000 to 700,000 distinct CDR3 sequences; over 15% are singletons and the top ten take approximately 12%. Sequencing used PBMCs or a T cell subset sorted from them (not recorded which). This TCR came from an adult woman who had mild COVID-19 (a few samples of this study predate the infection). Cell type and time point are not known.

The CDR3 nucleotides read TGTGCCAGCAGCCTAATGGGGACAGTAAGACATGAGCAGTTCTTC. Translating it yields CASSLMGTVRHEQFF. The chain recombines TRBV7-2 with TRBJ2-1; 7 bases align to TRBD1. The CDR3 totals 15 residues. Germline V gene sequence: CDR1 SGHTA, CDR2 FQGNSA. V trimming: 5 bases; J trimming: 8 bases; junction bases outside the gene matches: 12.